The clone carrying this TCR beta chain has ten or more counts. What it binds is not known. Researchers took RNA transcripts and amplified the TCR beta CDR3 regions from them. TCR CDR3 underwent first-round RT-PCR with the HTBI primer set. MiXCR, run by TCRdb on the multiplex PCR reads, gives a single entry per CDR3 protein. The sample has 250,000 to 300,000 distinct CDR3 sequences, roughly a fifth seen once. Among ophthalmopathy patients, the Clinical Activity Score reached at least 3, the NOSPECS grade reached at least 4, and duration remained under 3 months. PBMCs were derived from roughly 10 ml fresh peripheral blood. V lost 6 bases, J lost 9 bases, and 29 bases lay in between. The CDR3 totals 17 residues. In germline, CDR1 is MDHEN, CDR2 SYDVKM. This sample stems from a study of T cells in Graves' hyperthyroidism and ophthalmopathy. Overall study results and limits: Blood also held most thyroid clonotypes expanded beyond 0.001.

This receptor was taken from a man in his fifties or sixties with Graves' ophthalmopathy. Sequencing was done on a sample of blood. The V call is TRBV28, the J call TRBJ2-5; D possibly matches TRBD1 or TRBD2 (6 bases each). This CDR3 reads CASSHGGVEGGRGAQYF. The CDR3 coding sequence is TGTGCCAGCAGCCACGGGGGTGTTGAGGGGGGTCGAGGGGCCCAGTACTTC.